Detailed here is one TCR beta chain. The sample comes from a study of PD-1 and CTLA-4 blockade in melanoma. The germline V gene encodes CDR1 SEHNR and CDR2 FQNEAQ (reference sequence). The length of the CDR3 is 14 residues. With 6 bases clipped from V and 2 bases from J, the junction kept 6 bases outside the gene matches. The repertoire was sequenced with immunoSEQ multiplex PCR; TCRdb's copy has only in-frame clones and lacks some. Here the sample spans around 16,000 clones, about 73% being singletons. This material consisted of CD8+ T cells from peripheral blood, taken from a patient given anti-PD-1 treatment. This clonotype was sampled from a human donor with melanoma. The V gene is TRBV7-9, the J gene TRBJ2-5, with 7 bases matching TRBD1. CDR3 DNA: TGTGCCAGCAGACGGACAGGAAGTCAAGAGACCCAGTACTTC. Translation: CASRRTGSQETQYF. Supplemented by reference TRBV7-9 and TRBJ2-5, the full variable domain reads DTGVSQNPRHKITKRGQNVTFRCDPISEHNRLYWYRQTLGQGPEFLTYFQNEAQLEKSRLLSDRFSAERPKGSFSTLEIQRTEQGDSAMYLCASRRTGSQETQYFGPGTRLLVL.